A few counts support the clone carrying this TCR beta chain. Its antigen is still unknown. This sample was taken from a study of regulatory dendritic cells for organ transplantation. Trimming shortened V by 7 bases and J by 4 bases, and 17 bases separated the two germline ends. The CDR3 is made up of 14 amino acids. The V gene's germline CDR1 is WNHNN and CDR2 SYGVQD (reference sequence). Sorted subsets were CFSE-labeled and cultured approximately 5 days with allogeneic dendritic cells. Overall study findings and caveats: Naive CD4+ and CD8+ repertoires were highly diverse; memory CD8+ was most oligoclonal.

The assay was immunoSEQ multiplex PCR, and TCRdb's table has in-frame clones only and misses some. The repertoire includes approximately 4,400 clones, 60% to 75% of them detected once, and roughly 24% sits in the top ten. Material for sequencing was memory CD8+ T cells from blood cultured with dendritic cells. Subset meaning: CD45RO+ memory T cells. The rearrangement links TRBV10-1 to TRBJ2-7; D gene unclear. This receptor was taken from a human donor in good health. For the CDR3, the DNA is TGCGCCAGCACCGAGGATCGATGGAAATACGAGCAGTACTTC. This encodes CASTEDRWKYEQYF.